Listed below are T cell receptor beta chains from one sample, sequenced in a study of T-cell reconstitution after alpha-beta-depleted transplantation in children. TCRdb fed the PCR reads into MiXCR, producing one record per CDR3 protein. Here the sample spans 190,000 or so distinct CDR3 sequences, around 7% being singletons. The sequencing used PBMCs from the stem cell graft donor, collected from the stem cell graft. All receptors come from a human donor who donated a stem cell graft to a child with Wiskott-Aldrich syndrome. CDR3s include the opening cysteine and the closing phenylalanine or tryptophan. Fields, in order: CDR3 protein, CDR3 DNA, CDR3 length, J gene, D gene, V gene, clone size. The D gene is left open where the match is weak. Size is omitted from some rows. Given values are once, few, many or a class for expanded clones.

CDR3 protein: CASSFGPRYNEQFF
CDR3 DNA: TGTGCCAGCAGCTTTGGGCCCAGGTACAATGAGCAGTTCTTC
CDR3 length: 14
J gene: TRBJ2-1
D gene: -
V gene: TRBV7-6
clone size: many

CDR3 protein: CSARGARATNEKLFF
CDR3 DNA: TGCAGTGCTAGAGGCGCCCGTGCAACTAATGAAAAACTGTTTTTT
CDR3 length: 15
J gene: TRBJ1-4
D gene: -
V gene: TRBV20-1
clone size: many

CDR3 protein: CASRPGQTPNGELFF
CDR3 DNA: TGTGCCAGCAGGCCGGGACAGACTCCCAACGGGGAGCTGTTTTTT
CDR3 length: 15
J gene: TRBJ2-2
D gene: TRBD1
V gene: TRBV6-1
clone size: -

CDR3 protein: CASSRGEDTEAFF
CDR3 DNA: TGTGCCAGCTCCAGGGGGGAGGACACTGAAGCTTTCTTT
CDR3 length: 13
J gene: TRBJ1-1
D gene: TRBD1
V gene: TRBV7-9
clone size: many

CDR3 protein: CSAFSGNTIYF
CDR3 DNA: TGCAGTGCCTTCTCTGGAAACACCATATATTTT
CDR3 length: 11
J gene: TRBJ1-3
D gene: -
V gene: TRBV20-1
clone size: many

CDR3 protein: CASSRDPREYNEQFF
CDR3 DNA: TGTGCCAGCAGCCGGGACCCCCGAGAGTACAATGAGCAGTTCTTC
CDR3 length: 15
J gene: TRBJ2-1
D gene: -
V gene: TRBV7-6
clone size: many

CDR3 protein: CASSVGLGTDTNYGYTF
CDR3 DNA: TGTGCCAGCAGCGTAGGGTTAGGCACAGACACCAACTATGGCTACACCTTC
CDR3 length: 17
J gene: TRBJ1-2
D gene: -
V gene: TRBV9
clone size: many

CDR3 protein: CASSPGETGANVLTF
CDR3 DNA: TGTGCCAGTAGTCCGGGTGAAACTGGGGCCAACGTCCTGACTTTC
CDR3 length: 15
J gene: TRBJ2-6
D gene: -
V gene: TRBV19
clone size: few

CDR3 protein: CASSTSAAGTLKGQETQYF
CDR3 DNA: TGCGCCAGCAGCACCTCGGCCGCCGGGACTCTTAAGGGGCAAGAGACCCAGTACTTC
CDR3 length: 19
J gene: TRBJ2-5
D gene: -
V gene: TRBV5-1
clone size: -

CDR3 protein: CARSPGGGNNEQFF
CDR3 DNA: TGTGCCAGGAGCCCTGGGGGGGGAAACAATGAGCAGTTCTTC
CDR3 length: 14
J gene: TRBJ2-1
D gene: TRBD2
V gene: TRBV5-5
clone size: -

CDR3 protein: CASSLESYGYTF
CDR3 DNA: TGCGCCAGCAGCTTGGAATCGTATGGCTACACCTTC
CDR3 length: 12
J gene: TRBJ1-2
D gene: -
V gene: TRBV5-1
clone size: many

CDR3 protein: CASSEGGTYNSPLHF
CDR3 DNA: TGTGCCAGCAGTGAAGGGGGTACCTATAATTCACCCCTCCACTTT
CDR3 length: 15
J gene: TRBJ1-6
D gene: -
V gene: TRBV2
clone size: few

CDR3 protein: CSARDPRGLTSTDTQYF
CDR3 DNA: TGCAGTGCTAGAGATCCGAGGGGGCTAACTAGCACAGATACGCAGTATTTT
CDR3 length: 17
J gene: TRBJ2-3
D gene: TRBD1
V gene: TRBV20-1
clone size: many

CDR3 protein: CASSQSQGSLFGAFF
CDR3 DNA: TGTGCCAGCAGCCAGTCCCAGGGTTCTCTGTTCGGAGCTTTCTTT
CDR3 length: 15
J gene: TRBJ1-1
D gene: -
V gene: TRBV6-5
clone size: many

CDR3 protein: CASSGSGSRIYNEQFF
CDR3 DNA: TGTGCCAGCAGTGGGTCGGGATCTCGAATTTACAATGAGCAGTTCTTC
CDR3 length: 16
J gene: TRBJ2-1
D gene: -
V gene: TRBV12-3/TRBV12-4
clone size: many

CDR3 protein: CASRSPSYNSPLHF
CDR3 DNA: TGTGCCAGCAGAAGCCCCTCCTATAATTCACCCCTCCACTTT
CDR3 length: 14
J gene: TRBJ1-6
D gene: -
V gene: TRBV6-1
clone size: few

CDR3 protein: CASSSATAYEQYF
CDR3 DNA: TGTGCCAGCAGCTCCGCGACAGCGTACGAGCAGTACTTC
CDR3 length: 13
J gene: TRBJ2-7
D gene: -
V gene: TRBV7-2
clone size: many

CDR3 protein: CASSIIRDRGLRNTEAFF
CDR3 DNA: TGTGCCAGCAGCATTATCCGGGACAGGGGATTAAGGAACACTGAAGCTTTCTTT
CDR3 length: 18
J gene: TRBJ1-1
D gene: -
V gene: TRBV21-1
clone size: many

CDR3 protein: CASSSRTENYGYTF
CDR3 DNA: TGTGCCAGCAGTTCGCGGACAGAGAACTATGGCTACACCTTC
CDR3 length: 14
J gene: TRBJ1-2
D gene: -
V gene: TRBV12-3/TRBV12-4
clone size: many

CDR3 protein: CASSLTSGRGETQYF
CDR3 DNA: TGTGCCAGCAGCTTAACTAGCGGGAGGGGGGAGACCCAGTACTTC
CDR3 length: 15
J gene: TRBJ2-5
D gene: TRBD2
V gene: TRBV7-2
clone size: many

CDR3 protein: CSVGGGRPEAFF
CDR3 DNA: TGCAGCGTTGGGGGGGGCAGACCTGAAGCTTTCTTT
CDR3 length: 12
J gene: TRBJ1-1
D gene: -
V gene: TRBV29-1
clone size: many

CDR3 protein: CASSQGQTSNTEAFF
CDR3 DNA: TGCGCCAGCAGCCAGGGACAGACATCGAACACTGAAGCTTTCTTT
CDR3 length: 15
J gene: TRBJ1-1
D gene: TRBD1
V gene: TRBV4-3
clone size: many

CDR3 protein: CCAREHRVVDTEAFF
CDR3 DNA: TGCTGTGCTAGAGAGCACAGGGTTGTGGACACTGAAGCTTTCTTT
CDR3 length: 15
J gene: TRBJ1-1
D gene: -
V gene: TRBV20-1
clone size: -

CDR3 protein: CASSPDQTISYNEQFF
CDR3 DNA: TGTGCCAGCTCCCCGGACCAGACTATTTCCTACAATGAGCAGTTCTTC
CDR3 length: 16
J gene: TRBJ2-1
D gene: -
V gene: TRBV18
clone size: many

CDR3 protein: CSAAGPTDTQYF
CDR3 DNA: TGCAGTGCAGCGGGGCCCACAGATACGCAGTATTTT
CDR3 length: 12
J gene: TRBJ2-3
D gene: TRBD2
V gene: TRBV20-1
clone size: many

CDR3 protein: CASSELAQSEQFF
CDR3 DNA: TGTGCCAGCAGTGAGCTAGCCCAAAGTGAGCAGTTCTTC
CDR3 length: 13
J gene: TRBJ2-1
D gene: -
V gene: TRBV2
clone size: few

CDR3 protein: CASSLEARTSGNNEQFF
CDR3 DNA: TGTGCCAGCAGCTTAGAGGCCCGGACTAGCGGGAACAATGAGCAGTTCTTC
CDR3 length: 17
J gene: TRBJ2-1
D gene: TRBD2
V gene: TRBV7-8
clone size: few

CDR3 protein: CATSDGAGGVTGNEQFF
CDR3 DNA: TGTGCCACCAGTGATGGGGCAGGGGGCGTCACGGGGAATGAGCAGTTCTTC
CDR3 length: 17
J gene: TRBJ2-1
D gene: TRBD1
V gene: TRBV24-1
clone size: -

CDR3 protein: CASRGPNQPQHF
CDR3 DNA: TGTGCCAGCAGGGGACCCAATCAGCCCCAGCATTTT
CDR3 length: 12
J gene: TRBJ1-5
D gene: -
V gene: TRBV6-1
clone size: many

CDR3 protein: CASRPGLEHTGELFF
CDR3 DNA: TGTGCCAGCAGGCCGGGACTAGAGCACACCGGGGAGCTGTTTTTT
CDR3 length: 15
J gene: TRBJ2-2
D gene: TRBD2
V gene: TRBV12-3/TRBV12-4
clone size: many

CDR3 protein: CASSQLTGTYPFGTGELFF
CDR3 DNA: TGCGCCAGCAGCCAACTTACCGGGACTTACCCTTTTGGGACCGGGGAGCTGTTTTTT
CDR3 length: 19
J gene: TRBJ2-2
D gene: -
V gene: TRBV4-3
clone size: many

CDR3 protein: CANRDRGWCYEQYF
CDR3 DNA: TGTGCCAACAGGGACAGGGGGTGGTGCTACGAGCAGTACTTC
CDR3 length: 14
J gene: TRBJ2-7
D gene: TRBD1
V gene: TRBV25-1
clone size: many

CDR3 protein: CASSLKLAGTGELFF
CDR3 DNA: TGTGCCAGCAGCTTAAAACTAGCGGGGACCGGGGAGCTGTTTTTT
CDR3 length: 15
J gene: TRBJ2-2
D gene: TRBD2
V gene: TRBV7-2
clone size: many

CDR3 protein: CASSQMREGPGELFF
CDR3 DNA: TGCGCCAGCAGCCAAATGCGGGAGGGTCCCGGGGAGCTGTTTTTT
CDR3 length: 15
J gene: TRBJ2-2
D gene: TRBD2
V gene: TRBV4-3
clone size: few

CDR3 protein: CASSLNTGGDGYTF
CDR3 DNA: TGCGCCAGCAGCTTAAACACAGGGGGCGACGGCTACACCTTC
CDR3 length: 14
J gene: TRBJ1-2
D gene: TRBD1
V gene: TRBV5-1
clone size: many

CDR3 protein: CSAISLVSGRNEQYF
CDR3 DNA: TGCAGTGCTATCTCCTTGGTTAGCGGGAGGAACGAGCAGTACTTC
CDR3 length: 15
J gene: TRBJ2-7
D gene: TRBD2
V gene: TRBV20-1
clone size: many